This entry lists 15 T cell receptor beta chains sequenced from one sample in a study of HIV-infected children after antiretroviral therapy interruption. A 3' RACE protocol on RNA, with unique molecular identifiers, produced the TCR library. TCRdb re-called the 3' RACE reads through MiXCR, storing one row per CDR3 protein. The table has approximately 95,000 distinct CDR3 sequences, 6.9% seen once. The treatment here: PENTA 11 planned treatment interruption arm or continuous ART arm. This specimen consisted of CD45RA+ CD4+ T cells from PBMCs, pooled from several time points, obtained from a donor given antiretroviral therapy, either interrupted or continuous. Subset: naive CD4+ CD45RA+ CD45RO- T cells. These receptors all stem from a pool of human donors with HIV.

This clonotype was seen many times. The J gene is TRBJ1-1, the V gene TRBV2; D unresolved. CDR1 and CDR2 (germline): SNHLY, FYNNEI. Trimming shortened V by 2 bases and J by 4 bases, and 5 bases separated the two germline ends. This CDR3 comprises 12 residues. The CDR3 region has the DNA TGTGCCAGCAGTGAATATGGCACTGAAGCTTTCTTT. Translating it yields CASSEYGTEAFF.

The chain links TRBV10-3 to TRBJ2-7; no definite D call. Germline CDR1 reads ENHRY; CDR2 reads SYGVKD. The CDR3 is made up of 14 amino acids. Deletions cut 0 bases from V and 4 bases from J, with 10 bases between. The CDR3: CAISESASSYEQYF. As DNA, the CDR3 is TGTGCCATCAGTGAGTCCGCATCGAGTTACGAGCAGTACTTC.

V usage is TRBV3-1 and J usage is TRBJ2-2, with a possible D match to TRBD2 (6 bases). CDR3 length equals 16 residues. Deletions cut 6 bases from V and 6 bases from J, with 20 bases between. The germline V gene encodes CDR1 LGHDT and CDR2 YNNKEL (reference sequence). This chain's CDR3 is CASRTRDSLLSGELFF. The CDR3 region has the DNA TGTGCCAGCAGGACTAGGGACTCTCTATTATCCGGGGAGCTGTTTTTT.

This clonotype was found a few times. This rearrangement joins TRBV11-2 to TRBJ2-3, with D perhaps TRBD1 or TRBD2 (5 bases each). This CDR3 comprises 15 residues. Germline CDR1 SGHAT, CDR2 FQNNGV. V was trimmed by 2 bases and J by 5 bases, leaving 14 bases between them. The CDR3 here is CASSLMRGRGDTQYF. CDR3 nucleotide sequence: TGTGCCAGCAGCTTAATGAGGGGCCGGGGAGATACGCAGTATTTT.

The chain recombines TRBV10-3 with TRBJ2-3; 7 positions agree with TRBD2. This CDR3 is built from 14 residues. With V trimmed by 6 bases and J by 5 bases, 8 bases remained unmatched. CDR1 and CDR2 from the germline V gene are ENHRY and SYGVKD. The CDR3 nucleotides are TGTGCCATCAGGAGCGGGGTCGCGGGAGATACGCAGTATTTT. Protein sequence: CAIRSGVAGDTQYF.

This chain joins TRBV3-1 and TRBJ2-7; TRBD1 matches 9 bases. The germline V gene encodes CDR1 LGHDT and CDR2 YNNKEL (reference sequence). The CDR3 sequence is 15 residues long. The junction had 10 bases not matched to a gene; V was cut back by 3 bases and J by 7 bases. The CDR3 sequence is CASSQTWTGVGEQYF. The CDR3 DNA reads TGTGCCAGCAGCCAGACCTGGACAGGGGTTGGGGAGCAGTACTTC.

This clonotype was observed at least ten times. V and J are TRBV2 and TRBJ1-2, with a weak D call TRBD1 (5 bases). With 6 bases removed from V and 8 bases from J, the gap between germline ends came to 13 bases. CDR3 length equals 12 residues. Germline CDR1 SNHLY, CDR2 FYNNEI. This chain's CDR3 is CASRTRVRGYTF. CDR3 nucleotides: TGTGCCAGCAGGACCAGGGTCCGAGGCTACACCTTC.

This clonotype appeared many times. The germline gene is not matched at one end of the junction; a read error may be the cause. The rearrangement joins TRBV27 to TRBJ2-7; 9 bases line up with TRBD1. This CDR3 contains 15 residues. From germline, CDR1 is MNHEY and CDR2 SMNVEV (reference sequence). The CDR3 region is CTSSLTGDREHEQYF. The CDR3 bases are TGCACCAGCAGTCTCACCGGGGACAGGGAACACGAGCAGTACTTC.

This clonotype was detected many times. The V and J genes are TRBV29-1 and TRBJ1-2; weak D call: TRBD1 (5 bases). Germline CDR1 reads SQVTM; CDR2 reads ANQGSEA. The CDR3 covers 14 residues. Trimming cost V 3 bases and J 8 bases, with 19 bases left between them. The CDR3 loop reads CSVDNTGGGRGYTF. In DNA, the CDR3 is TGCAGCGTTGACAACACCGGGGGAGGTCGAGGCTACACCTTC. The variable domain in full, with the rest retrieved from reference TRBV29-1 and TRBJ1-2, is SAVISQKPSRDICQRGTSLTIQCQVDSQVTMMFWYRQQPGQSLTLIATANQGSEATYESGFVIDKFPISRPNLTFSTLTVSNMSPEDSSIYLCSVDNTGGGRGYTFGSGTRLTVV.

This clonotype was observed many times. This sequence joins TRBV12-3 or TRBV12-4 and TRBJ2-5; D gene ambiguous. The CDR3 covers 16 residues. The V and J ends lost 5 bases and 3 bases respectively, with 19 bases between them. The CDR3 region has the DNA TGTGCCAGCAGTCATGGCATGGCGGCCATGGAAGAGACCCAGTACTTC. Its translation: CASSHGMAAMEETQYF.

This clonotype was detected ten times or more. This chain joins TRBV19 and TRBJ2-7; D may be TRBD2 (5 bases). V lost 4 bases, J lost 9 bases, and 16 bases lay in between. Germline-derived CDR1 and CDR2 are LNHDA and SQIVND (reference sequence). The CDR3 extends over 13 amino acids. For the CDR3, the DNA is TGTGCCAGTAGTACCGGACCGGGGTATGCGCAGTACTTC. Translation: CASSTGPGYAQYF.

This clonotype was counted ten times or more. V usage is TRBV5-1 and J usage is TRBJ1-3, with 7 nucleotides matching TRBD1. The CDR3 contains 15 residues. Per germline, CDR1 SGHRS and CDR2 YFSETQ. Losses at the gene ends were 4 bases for V and 2 bases for J; bases not matched to a gene: 6. CDR3 protein: CASSPTGTAGNTIYF. CDR3 coding DNA: TGCGCCAGCAGCCCAACCGGGACAGCTGGAAACACCATATATTTT.

This clonotype was picked up a small number of times. CDR3 sequence (DNA): TGTGCCAGCAGTGAAGAGTGGAACTATGGCTACACCTTC. Translated: CASSEEWNYGYTF. The chain combines TRBV6-1 with TRBJ1-2; no reliable D call. Germline V lookup: CDR1 MNHNS, CDR2 SASEGT. The V end was cut by 1 base, the J end by 2 bases, with 5 bases between. The CDR3 is made up of 13 amino acids.

This clonotype was recorded a few times. The chain recombines TRBV3-1 with TRBJ1-1; D unclear. The germline V gene has CDR1 LGHDT and CDR2 YNNKEL (reference sequence). This CDR3 has 14 amino acids. The V gene lost 0 bases and the J gene lost 4 bases, with 9 bases spanning the gap. DNA for the CDR3: TGTGCCAGCAGCCAAGATAGTTGGGTCACTGAAGCTTTCTTT. This translates into CASSQDSWVTEAFF. Based on the CDR3 plus reference TRBV3-1 and TRBJ1-1, the full variable domain is DTAVSQTPKYLVTQMGNDKSIKCEQNLGHDTMYWYKQDSKKFLKIMFSYNNKELIINETVPNRFSPKSPDKAHLNLHINSLELGDSAVYFCASSQDSWVTEAFFGQGTRLTVV.

This clonotype showed up many times. The chain uses TRBV20-1 and TRBJ1-1, with 9 bases identical to TRBD1. The CDR3 is 15 amino acids. The trim removed 3 bases at V and 4 bases at J, leaving 9 bases unmatched. Germline V CDR1 and CDR2: DFQATT, SNEGSKA (reference sequence). CDR3 loop: CSASPGTGIVTEAFF. CDR3 DNA sequence: TGCAGTGCTAGTCCCGGGACAGGGATAGTCACTGAAGCTTTCTTT.